These 26 T cell receptor beta chains were all obtained from the same sample, sequenced in a study of tumor and adjacent non-tumor tissue in lung cancer. No cell sorting was done before RNA was extracted from the tissue. This non-tumor lung sample came from over 3 cm beyond the tumor edge. Three rounds of nested PCR, following a modified ARM-PCR protocol, produced the TCRbeta library. MiXCR was run by TCRdb on the multiplex PCR reads, yielding one entry per CDR3 protein. The data show about 43,000 distinct CDR3 sequences, roughly 60% seen once. Source material: distant non-tumor lung tissue. Every receptor here comes from a man in his forties or fifties with non-small cell lung cancer.

The CDR3 DNA reads as TGTGCCAGCAGTTCCCCTATCGGGACTAGGGGTTACAATGAGCAGTTCTTC. Translating it yields CASSSPIGTRGYNEQFF. The genes are TRBV28 and TRBJ2-1; 8 bases fit TRBD2. The junction had 12 bases not matched to a gene; V was cut back by 4 bases and J by 4 bases. The CDR3 consists of 17 residues. Germline CDR1 and CDR2: MDHEN and SYDVKM.

Turning to this clonotype: At one of its ends the junction is not consistent with the germline gene, which may arise from a read error. The chain joins TRBV10-2 to TRBJ2-7; either TRBD1 or TRBD2 may supply D (5 bases each). Germline lookup yields CDR1 WSHSY and CDR2 SAAADI. The CDR3 extends over 14 amino acids. The CDR3 nucleotides are TGCGCCGGCAGTGATGGGCAGGGTTGGGACGAGCAGTGCTTC. This gives the protein CAGSDGQGWDEQCF.

About this clonotype: The junction shows a germline mismatch at one end, possibly a read error. This sequence joins TRBV5-4 and TRBJ2-3; perhaps D is TRBD1 or TRBD2 (5 bases each). The CDR3 sequence is 15 residues long. Germline loops: CDR1 SGHNT, CDR2 YYREEE (reference sequence). CDR3 sequence reads: CASSRDGLETHTHYF. The CDR3 DNA reads TGTGCCAGCAGCCGGGACGGGCTGGAGACACATACGCACTATTTT.

In regard to this clonotype: A read error may account for a junction end that differs from germline. CDR3 in DNA: TGTGCCAGCAGCCAAATGGGAGGGGTCGGCAATCTGCCCCAGCATTTT. It encodes CASSQMGGVGNLPQHF. The genes are TRBV4-2 and TRBJ1-5; tentatively, D is TRBD1 (5 bases). CDR3 length: 16 residues. CDR1 LGHNA and CDR2 YNFKEQ come from the germline V gene.

Remarks on this clonotype: One end of the junction does not line up with germline, which may come from a read error. The genes are TRBV18 and TRBJ1-5; D gene unclear. The CDR3 has 12 amino acids. Germline CDR1 KGHSH, CDR2 LQKENI. The CDR3 loop reads CASSPVNQPHHF. The CDR3 DNA reads TGTGCCAGCTCACCAGTGAATCAGCCCCACCATTTT.

In the case of this clonotype: Being one base from a much bigger clone, this may be a read error. The chain carries TRBV30 and TRBJ1-1; D is undetermined. The CDR3 length is 12 residues. CDR1 is GTSNPN and CDR2 is SVGIG in the germline V gene (reference sequence). CDR3 loop: CAWRLGNTEGFF. In nucleotides, the CDR3 is TGTGCCTGGAGACTGGGGAACACTGAAGGTTTCTTT.

The sample holds many counts of this clonotype. The DNA of the CDR3 is TGCGCCAGCAGCCCGCTACCGACAGGGAGGGTATACGAGCAGTACTTC. Amino acid sequence: CASSPLPTGRVYEQYF. The chain has TRBV5-1 and TRBJ2-7; D may match TRBD1 or TRBD2 (7 bases each). The CDR3 spans 16 residues. V was cut by 4 bases and J by 4 bases, with 21 bases left in between. Germline CDR1 and CDR2: SGHRS and YFSETQ. The full variable domain, with the rest looked up from reference TRBV5-1 and TRBJ2-7, is KAGVTQTPRYLIKTRGQQVTLSCSPISGHRSVSWYQQTPGQGLQFLFEYFSETQRNKGNFPGRFSGRQFSNSRSEMNVSTLELGDSALYLCASSPLPTGRVYEQYFGPGTRLTVT.

The table lists this clonotype with a few counts. A read error may produce the germline difference seen at one junction end. The J gene is TRBJ2-3, the V gene TRBV11-2, with D perhaps TRBD1 (6 bases). Germline V lookup: CDR1 SGHAT, CDR2 FQNNGV. This CDR3 is built from 15 residues. The DNA of the CDR3 is TGTGCCAGCAGCATCCCAGGGAGTGGGGGCGATACCCAGTATTTT. Translated, it gives CASSIPGSGGDTQYF. Looking up the rest from reference TRBV11-2 and TRBJ2-3 gives the full variable domain: EAGVAQSPRYKIIEKRQSVAFWCNPISGHATLYWYQQILGQGPKLLIQFQNNGVVDDSQLPKDRFSAERLKGVDSTLKIQPAKLEDSAVYLCASSIPGSGGDTQYFGPGTRLTVL.

A remark on this clonotype: A clone one base away is much larger, so this may be a read error. The chain joins TRBV24-1 to TRBJ1-2, with 8 bases lining up with TRBD1. This CDR3 region has 14 residues. Germline lookup yields CDR1 KGHDR and CDR2 SFDVKD. This CDR3 reads CTTSTGGANYGYTF. DNA of the CDR3: TGTACCACCTCAACAGGGGGAGCTAACTATGGCTACACCTTC.

Note on this clonotype: One junction end does not reproduce the germline sequence, and a read error may be involved. V gene TRBV4-2 combines with J gene TRBJ2-2; 7 bases are shared with TRBD2. The CDR3 runs to 15 residues. CDR1 is LGHNA, CDR2 YNFKEQ, per germline. The CDR3 loop reads CASNRLGEGTGELFF. In DNA form, the CDR3 reads TGTGCCAGCAACCGCTTGGGGGAGGGAACCGGGGAGCTATTTTTT.

V gene TRBV30 combines with J gene TRBJ1-5; D remains unclear. CDR1 and CDR2 from the germline V gene are GTSNPN and SVGIG (reference sequence). The CDR3 runs 12 residues. V gave up 0 bases and J gave up 3 bases, with 3 bases separating them. CDR3: CAWSVPNQPQHF. CDR3 in DNA: TGTGCCTGGAGTGTACCCAATCAGCCCCAGCATTTT.

A remark on this clonotype: At one of its ends the junction is not consistent with the germline gene, which may arise from a read error. J is TRBJ1-5 and V is TRBV28; the D gene is possibly TRBD1 (5 bases). The CDR3 length is 15 residues. Germline V gives CDR1 MDHEN, CDR2 SYDVKM. CDR3 DNA: TGTGCCAGCAGTTTAGGGCAGGGATATAGACAGCCCAAGCATTTT. It codes for CASSLGQGYRQPKHF.

This clonotype appeared many times. The genes are TRBV12-3 or TRBV12-4 and TRBJ1-1, with a tentative D call TRBD1 (6 bases). V shed 4 bases and J shed 4 bases, with 16 bases lying between them. The CDR3 sequence is 15 residues long. The CDR3 region has the DNA TGTGCCAGCAGTTCTCGCAGGCAGGGGTCCACTGAAGCTTTCTTT. It translates to CASSSRRQGSTEAFF.

As concerns this clonotype: One junction end does not reproduce the germline sequence, and a read error may be involved. The V and J genes are TRBV11-2 and TRBJ1-2, with TRBD1 as a possible D gene (6 bases). In germline, CDR1 is SGHAT, CDR2 FQNNGV. The CDR3 covers 15 residues. CDR3 protein: CASTLVRQGPYGHTF. The CDR3 DNA follows: TGTGCTAGCACCCTGGTCCGGCAGGGGCCCTATGGCCACACCTTC.

This chain uses TRBV4-1 with TRBJ2-6; unclear D gene. The CDR3 sequence is 17 residues long. Germline CDR1 is MGHRA and CDR2 is YSYEKL. V was trimmed by 0 bases and J by 5 bases, leaving 14 bases between them. For the CDR3, the DNA is TGCGCCAGCAGCCAAGATTTTCAGACTTCTTGGGCCAACGTCCTGACTTTC. Translation gives CASSQDFQTSWANVLTF.

V usage is TRBV23-1 and J usage is TRBJ2-1, with 14 positions matching TRBD2. TRBV23-1 is annotated as an ORF whose role is uncertain. This CDR3 has 17 residues. J gave up 4 bases and V 4 bases, and 6 bases lay outside the gene matches. The CDR3 reads CASSLTSGRAQYNEQFF. In nucleotides, the CDR3 is TGCGCCAGCAGTCTGACTAGCGGGAGGGCCCAGTACAATGAGCAGTTCTTC.

Details on this clonotype: A junction end diverges from the germline sequence, so it may reflect a read error. The rearrangement uses TRBV29-1 and TRBJ2-2; the D gene is possibly TRBD2 (5 bases). The CDR3 totals 12 residues. Germline V gene sequence: CDR1 SQVTM, CDR2 ANQGSEA. The CDR3: CGAGPNTGEPFF. The DNA of the CDR3 is TGCGGCGCCGGCCCGAACACCGGGGAGCCGTTTTTT.

Points on this clonotype: Sequence at one end of the junction differs from germline and may be a read error. The chain carries TRBV7-9 and TRBJ2-5; the D is unclear. The CDR3 is made up of 11 amino acids. The germline gives CDR1 SEHNR, CDR2 FQNEAQ (reference sequence). CDR3 sequence: CASITQETQHF. The CDR3 DNA follows: TGTGCCAGCATCACCCAAGAGACCCAGCACTTC.

With respect to this clonotype: This may be a read error: a much more frequent sequence differs by one nucleotide. The chain recombines TRBV10-3 with TRBJ2-3, with no clear D. Trimming shortened V by 2 bases and J by 2 bases, and 11 bases separated the two germline ends. CDR3 length: 15 amino acids. Germline loops: CDR1 ENHRY, CDR2 SYGVKD. In DNA, the CDR3 is TGTGCCATCAGTGAGAGGAGTGGTCCCACAGATACGCAGTATTTT. It yields the protein CAISERSGPTDTQYF.

This chain joins TRBV11-1 and TRBJ1-1, with a weak D call TRBD1 (5 bases). Germline assignment: CDR1 SGHAT and CDR2 FQDESV (reference sequence). The CDR3 totals 13 residues. Trimming cost V 6 bases and J 7 bases, with 15 bases left between them. CDR3 sequence: CASSPWIGDEAFF. CDR3 bases: TGTGCCAGCAGTCCCTGGATAGGGGATGAAGCTTTCTTT.

This clonotype was seen only once. The chain links TRBV6-2 or TRBV6-3 to TRBJ2-2, with D tentatively TRBD1 or TRBD2 (5 bases each). This CDR3 has 16 residues. Per germline, CDR1 MNHEY and CDR2 SVGEGT. Written as DNA, the CDR3 is TGTGGCAACAGACCGGGCCGGGGCGAGGGGTCCGGGGAGCTGTTTTTT. The encoded protein is CGNRPGRGEGSGELFF.

The chain is built from TRBV12-5 and TRBJ2-2; tentative D call: TRBD2 (6 bases). CDR1 is LGHNT and CDR2 is FRNRAP in the germline V gene. The CDR3 has 16 amino acids. V dropped 1 base and J dropped 15 bases, with 24 bases sitting between them. In DNA, the CDR3 is TGTGCTAGTGGTTTGGGACTAGTGGAGAACACCGGGAAGTTGTTTTTT. Encoded protein: CASGLGLVENTGKLFF. The full variable domain, with the rest looked up from reference TRBV12-5 and TRBJ2-2, is DARVTQTPRHKVTEMGQEVTMRCQPILGHNTVFWYRQTMMQGLELLAYFRNRAPLDDSGMPKDRFSAEMPDATLATLKIQPSEPRDSAVYFCASGLGLVENTGKLFFGEGSRLTVL.

This clonotype was seen a handful of times. An end of the junction differs from the germline gene, which may be a read error. The rearrangement joins TRBV5-1 to TRBJ1-1; 7 bases line up with TRBD1. The CDR3 contains 16 residues. Per germline, CDR1 SGHRS and CDR2 YFSETQ. The CDR3 loop reads CASRLADQGGRTEAFF. CDR3 DNA: TGCGCCAGCCGCTTGGCTGACCAAGGGGGCCGCACTGAAGCTTTCTTT.

As to this clonotype: One end of the junction does not line up with germline, which may come from a read error. The rearrangement joins TRBV6-5 to TRBJ2-2; D perhaps matches TRBD2 (6 bases). The germline CDR1 and CDR2 sequences are MNHEY and SVGAGI. This CDR3 contains 17 residues. CDR3 loop: CVSSLLLPPWEAGEMFF. The DNA of the CDR3 is TGTGTCAGCAGTCTCCTCCTTCCGCCCTGGGAGGCCGGGGAAATGTTTTTT.

On this clonotype: At one boundary the junction diverges from the germline segment, which might be a read error. CDR3 loop: CARSNSGLAGSYNEQFF. CDR3 nucleotide sequence: TGTGCCCGCAGTAACTCAGGACTAGCGGGCTCCTACAATGAGCAGTTCTTC. V usage is TRBV6-5 and J usage is TRBJ2-1; TRBD2 matches 11 bases. This CDR3 has 17 amino acids. Germline assignment: CDR1 MNHEY and CDR2 SVGAGI.

This clonotype was seen more than once but under ten times. V and J are TRBV6-5 and TRBJ1-5; perhaps TRBD1 as D (5 bases). The CDR3 totals 14 residues. From germline, CDR1 is MNHEY and CDR2 SVGAGI. Trimming took off 9 bases at V and 0 bases at J, with 12 bases between the two ends. The CDR3 DNA reads TGTGCCAGACTCGAGGGGAGTAGCAATCAGCCCCAGCATTTT. Translating gives CARLEGSSNQPQHF.